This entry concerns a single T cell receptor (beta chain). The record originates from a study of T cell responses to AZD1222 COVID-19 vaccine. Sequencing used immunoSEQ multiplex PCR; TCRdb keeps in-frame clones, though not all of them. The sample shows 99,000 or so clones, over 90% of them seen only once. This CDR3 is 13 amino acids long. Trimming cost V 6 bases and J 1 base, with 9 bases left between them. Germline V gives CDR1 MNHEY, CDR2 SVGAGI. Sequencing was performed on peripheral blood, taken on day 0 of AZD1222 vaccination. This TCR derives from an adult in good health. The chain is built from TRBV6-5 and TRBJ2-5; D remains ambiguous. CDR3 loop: CASSRIPQETQYF. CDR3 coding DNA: TGTGCCAGCAGCCGAATACCCCAAGAGACCCAGTACTTC.